These T cell receptor beta chains were read from a single sample in a study of blood T cell repertoires in COVID-19. The protocol was immunoSEQ multiplex PCR, while the TCRdb copy is restricted to in-frame clones and leaves out a portion. Here the sample spans around 310,000 clones, about 88% being singletons. The sequenced material came from PBMCs or T cells enriched from blood (not recorded which). The receptors come from a woman in her thirties or forties who had recovered from COVID-19. The CDR3 runs from the conserved cysteine through the conserved F or W. Fields, in order: clone size, D gene, J gene, V gene, CDR3 DNA, CDR3 protein. The D gene is left open where the match is weak. Size is omitted from some rows. Given values are once, few, many or a class for expanded clones.

- TRBD1 TRBJ1-1 TRBV5-1 TGCGCCAGCAGCTTTCAGACAGGGGGCACTGAAGCTTTCTTT CASSFQTGGTEAFF
- - TRBJ2-7 TRBV29-1 TGCAGCGCCCAGGACAACTACGAGCAGTACTTC CSAQDNYEQYF
- - TRBJ1-2 TRBV11-1 TGTGCCAGCAGCTTGTCAAACTATGGCTACACCTTC CASSLSNYGYTF
- TRBD1 TRBJ2-1 TRBV10-1 TGCGCCAGCAGTGACCAGGGACAGGGGAACTGGAATGAGCAGTTCTTC CASSDQGQGNWNEQFF
- - TRBJ2-1 TRBV9 TGTGCCAGCAGCCCTACCCAGGGGAGCTCCTACAATGAGCAGTTCTTC CASSPTQGSSYNEQFF
- - TRBJ2-1 TRBV4-3 TGCGCCAGCAGCCCCGCGGGGCGGGCCTACAATGAGCAGTTCTTC CASSPAGRAYNEQFF
- - TRBJ2-7 TRBV7-2 TGTGCCAGCAGCTTAGCGGGCAGACAAAGCTCCTACGAGCAGTACTTC CASSLAGRQSSYEQYF
- - TRBJ2-7 TRBV6-4 TGTGCCAGCAGTGACTCCGACAGCGCGGAGCAGTACTTC CASSDSDSAEQYF
once - TRBJ1-6 TRBV19 TGTGCCAGTAGTATTAATCAGGGGTATAATTCACCCCTCCACTTT CASSINQGYNSPLHF
once - TRBJ1-3 TRBV2 TGTGCCAGCAAGCGGGGATGGGGAAACACCATATATTTT CASKRGWGNTIYF
- - TRBJ1-1 TRBV6-2/TRBV6-3 TGTGCCAGCAGTTACTGGACTTACGGCAATAAGGGATTGGACACTGAAGCTTTCTTT CASSYWTYGNKGLDTEAFF
- TRBD1 TRBJ1-2 TRBV7-6 TGTGCCAGCAGCAAGCAATATAGACAGGGGCATGGCTACACCTTC CASSKQYRQGHGYTF
- - TRBJ2-7 TRBV7-9 TGTGCCAGCAGCGCCCGACTAGACCCCTCCTACGAGCAGTACTTC CASSARLDPSYEQYF
- - TRBJ2-1 TRBV19 TGTGCCATCAGGGACTCCAGCTCCTACAATGAGCAGTTCTTC CAIRDSSSYNEQFF
- - TRBJ2-7 TRBV28 TGTGCCAGCAGTTTGCTAGGGGCTCGGGTGGAGCAGTACTTC CASSLLGARVEQYF
- TRBD1 TRBJ1-2 TRBV5-4 TGTGCCAGCAGAGAAAGTATGGACAGGGGATTTGGCTACACCTTC CASRESMDRGFGYTF
- - TRBJ2-1 TRBV2 TGTGCCAGCCTCGAGCGGGCCAGCAATGAGCAGTTCTTC CASLERASNEQFF
- - TRBJ1-5 TRBV6-4 TGTGCCAGCAGCGGGCGTACGGGGAGTCTTCAGCCCCAGCATTTT CASSGRTGSLQPQHF
- TRBD1 TRBJ1-5 TRBV19 TGTGCCAGTAGTATCGGACAGGGGGGCAATCAGCCCCAGCATTTT CASSIGQGGNQPQHF
- - TRBJ1-5 TRBV29-1 TGCAGCGTTGTGGAGTTTAGCAATCAGCCCCAGCATTTT CSVVEFSNQPQHF
- TRBD2 TRBJ2-1 TRBV19 TGTGCCAGTACCATTAGCGGGGGCAACTACAATGAGCAGTTCTTC CASTISGGNYNEQFF
many - TRBJ1-1 TRBV10-3 TGTGCCATCAGTGAGTCGGTACACCCGAACACTGAAGCTTTCTTT CAISESVHPNTEAFF
- - TRBJ2-3 TRBV4-1 TGCGCCAGCAGCCAAGAAGAGGGAGGTCATACAGATACGCAGTATTTT CASSQEEGGHTDTQYF
- - TRBJ1-1 TRBV3-1/TRBV3-2 TGTGCCAGCAGCCAAGATACCCAGGGAGGAGGCGCTGAAGCTTTCTTT CASSQDTQGGGAEAFF
- - TRBJ1-1 TRBV7-9 TGTGCCAGCAGCTTAGTTCGGGTAGGAGCTTTCTTT CASSLVRVGAFF
- - TRBJ2-3 TRBV18 TGTGCCAGCCAGGGGAGGGGAACAGATACGCAGTATTTT CASQGRGTDTQYF
- TRBD2 TRBJ2-1 TRBV18 TGTGCCAGCTCACCCCCGGGGGGTGGGAACAATGAGCAGTTCTTC CASSPPGGGNNEQFF
once - TRBJ1-3 TRBV28 TGTGCCAGCACCGTGACAGGACCACCATTTTCCTCTGGAAACACCATATATTTT CASTVTGPPFSSGNTIYF
- TRBD2 TRBJ2-2 TRBV27 TGTGCCAGCAGGTCCGCTAGCGGGGTCACCGGGGAGCTGTTTTTT CASRSASGVTGELFF
once TRBD1 TRBJ1-2 TRBV5-4 TGTGCCAGCAGCTCTGTGGGACAGGGGGCCTATGGCTACACCTTC CASSSVGQGAYGYTF
- TRBD2 TRBJ2-2 TRBV9 TGTGCCAGCAGCGTAGACCGAGCGGGAGGGCTGGTCGGGGAGCTGTTTTTT CASSVDRAGGLVGELFF
- TRBD1 TRBJ1-2 TRBV9 TGTGCCAGCAGCGCCAGGACAGGGGGCGACTATGGCTACACCTTC CASSARTGGDYGYTF
- - TRBJ2-4 TRBV12-3/TRBV12-4 TGTGCCAGCAGTTTACAGGACAGAAACATTCAGTACTTC CASSLQDRNIQYF
- TRBD1 TRBJ2-1 TRBV27 TGTGCCAGCAGTTTATCACGGACAGGGAGAGCCAATGAGCAGTTCTTC CASSLSRTGRANEQFF
- TRBD2 TRBJ2-5 TRBV3-1/TRBV3-2 TGTGCCAGCAGCCAAGGGGGAGCGGGAGTCAGAGAGACCCAGTACTTC CASSQGGAGVRETQYF
- - TRBJ1-5 TRBV5-6 TGTGCCAGCAGCTTGGCAGGACATAGCAATCAGCCCCAGCATTTT CASSLAGHSNQPQHF
- TRBD2 TRBJ2-1 TRBV12-5 TGTGCTAGTGGTCCGGGACTAGCGGGAGTCTATGAGCAGTTCTTC CASGPGLAGVYEQFF
- - TRBJ2-3 TRBV7-3 TGTGCCAGCACCACTAGCACAGATACGCAGTATTTT CASTTSTDTQYF
once - TRBJ2-7 TRBV2 TGTGCCAGCAGTGCAGACTACGAGCAGTACTTC CASSADYEQYF
- TRBD2 TRBJ2-2 TRBV10-3 TGTGCCATCAGTGAGTCTCCGGGAGGTGGCACCGGGGAGCTGTTTTTT CAISESPGGGTGELFF
- - TRBJ2-3 TRBV19 TGTGCCAGTACCCCCCTCGGGGTTAGCACAGATACGCAGTATTTT CASTPLGVSTDTQYF
- - TRBJ2-1 TRBV3-1/TRBV3-2 TGTGCCAGCAGCCCCCTGAGGGTCGACAATGAGCAGTTCTTC CASSPLRVDNEQFF
- TRBD1 TRBJ2-3 TRBV7-3 TGTGCCAGCAGCTCCGATGGAGGACAGGGGGATACGCAGTATTTT CASSSDGGQGDTQYF
- - TRBJ2-3 TRBV24-1 TGTGCCACCAGCGCCCTAGGCGGAGCGACCCGAATCAGCACAGATACGCAGTATTTT CATSALGGATRISTDTQYF
- - TRBJ2-7 TRBV30 TGTGCCTGGCTCGACGAGAGCGTTCCCTCCTACGAGCAGTACTTC CAWLDESVPSYEQYF
- - TRBJ2-7 TRBV11-1 TGTGCCAGCAGCTTAGCAAGGAACAGGGCCTCCTACGAGCAGTACTTC CASSLARNRASYEQYF
- TRBD1 TRBJ1-2 TRBV7-3 TGTGCCAGCAGCCCCGGGACAGGGCACTATGGCTACACCTTC CASSPGTGHYGYTF
- - TRBJ1-1 TRBV12-3/TRBV12-4 TGTGCCAGCAGTTTACCCGGGAAAGCTTTCTTT CASSLPGKAFF
- - TRBJ1-4 TRBV9 TGTGCCAGCAGCGTAGTGGGGGGAAATGAAAAACTGTTTTTT CASSVVGGNEKLFF
- - TRBJ2-1 TRBV11-2 TGTGCCAGCAGCTTAGATGTTCATAGCTCCTACAATGAGCAGTTCTTC CASSLDVHSSYNEQFF
few - TRBJ1-1 TRBV6-5 TGTGCCAGCAGTTACTCGCTAAAGACACAAAGGGAGGCTTTCTTT CASSYSLKTQREAFF
- - TRBJ1-2 TRBV30 TGTGCCTGGGGAGAGGGGGGGAGCTATGGCTACACCTTC CAWGEGGSYGYTF
once - TRBJ2-7 TRBV3-1/TRBV3-2 TGTGCCAGCAGCCAAGCCATCTACGAGCAGTACTTC CASSQAIYEQYF
once TRBD2 TRBJ2-5 TRBV7-9 TGTGCCAGCAGCTTGACTAGCGGTAAAGAGACCCAGTACTTC CASSLTSGKETQYF